The 23 T cell receptor beta chains presented below share a single source sample, sequenced in a study of blood T cell repertoires in COVID-19. Using immunoSEQ multiplex PCR, the repertoire was profiled, and TCRdb retains in-frame clones only, with some absent. The sample contains 250,000 to 400,000 clones, 85% of which appear only once. The specimen sequenced was PBMCs or T cells enriched from blood (not recorded which). The receptors were sampled from a woman in her 30s who had been exposed to COVID-19.

Concerning this clone itself: The same CDR3 arises from other DNA sequences in this sample as well. This chain joins TRBV12-3 or TRBV12-4 and TRBJ1-2, with 8 bases aligning to TRBD1. Trimming removed 3 bases from V and 6 bases from J; junction bases left unmatched: 0. The length of the CDR3 is 12 residues. The CDR3 DNA is TGTGCCAGCAGTTTGACAGGGGATGGCTACACCTTC. It translates to CASSLTGDGYTF.

The J gene is TRBJ1-5, the V gene TRBV30; the D is unclear. Trimming shortened V by 2 bases and J by 0 bases, and 2 bases separated the two germline ends. The germline V gene encodes CDR1 GTSNPN and CDR2 SVGIG (reference sequence). The CDR3 is made up of 12 amino acids. The CDR3 here is CAWSRSNQPQHF. The CDR3 coding sequence is TGTGCCTGGAGTCGTAGCAATCAGCCCCAGCATTTT.

The V and J genes are TRBV28 and TRBJ1-5; 9 nucleotides agree with TRBD1. The CDR3 is 13 amino acids. Germline values: CDR1 MDHEN, CDR2 SYDVKM. Trimming cost V 6 bases and J 4 bases; bases outside gene matches: 1. CDR3 region: CASRDRGNQPQHF. The DNA for the CDR3 is TGTGCCAGCAGGGACAGGGGAAATCAGCCCCAGCATTTT.

The chain employs TRBV7-8 and TRBJ1-1, with D uncertain. The germline V gene has CDR1 SGHVS and CDR2 FQNEAQ. V was pared by 4 bases and J by 5 bases, with 11 bases between. This CDR3 comprises 13 residues. The CDR3 nucleotides read TGTGCCAGCAGCTCCACGCCGGTTACTGAAGCTTTCTTT. This gives the protein CASSSTPVTEAFF.

V is TRBV2 and J is TRBJ2-1; perhaps TRBD2 as D (6 bases). V shed 6 bases and J shed 4 bases, with 10 bases lying between them. CDR3 length: 13 amino acids. Germline V gene sequence: CDR1 SNHLY, CDR2 FYNNEI. CDR3 amino acids: CASRGGLYNEQFF. CDR3 DNA sequence: TGTGCCAGCAGGGGGGGACTTTACAATGAGCAGTTCTTC.

V gene TRBV11-2 combines with J gene TRBJ1-1; D gene unclear. Per germline, CDR1 SGHAT and CDR2 FQNNGV. There are 15 residues in the CDR3. The V and J ends lost 3 bases and 0 bases respectively, with 11 bases between them. This chain's CDR3 is CASSLRVGMNTEAFF. CDR3 DNA sequence: TGTGCCAGCAGCTTGAGGGTTGGGATGAACACTGAAGCTTTCTTT.

The CDR3 loop reads CASRPGVTGPQHF. CDR3 nucleotides: TGTGCCAGCAGGCCCGGGGTCACGGGGCCCCAGCATTTT. V and J are TRBV6-5 and TRBJ1-5; unclear D gene. Germline CDR1 MNHEY, CDR2 SVGAGI. The V end was cut by 6 bases, the J end by 9 bases, with 15 bases between. The CDR3 has 13 amino acids.

This chain joins TRBV7-6 and TRBJ1-4, with D unclear. CDR3 length: 12 amino acids. V shed 1 base and J shed 6 bases, with 3 bases lying between them. In germline, CDR1 is SGHVS, CDR2 FNYEAQ. As DNA, the CDR3 is TGTGCCAGCAGCTTAGTCGATGAAAAACTGTTTTTT. This codes for CASSLVDEKLFF.

The rearrangement joins TRBV2 to TRBJ2-7; 8 nucleotides match TRBD1. V trimming: 6 bases; J trimming: 0 bases; junction bases outside the gene matches: 19. Germline CDR1 reads SNHLY; CDR2 reads FYNNEI. This CDR3 contains 19 residues. The CDR3 region has the DNA TGTGCCAGCAGAATGACCGGGACAGGATTAACGAGGGGCTCCTACGAGCAGTACTTC. Its translation: CASRMTGTGLTRGSYEQYF.

The chain uses TRBV9 and TRBJ2-3; TRBD1 matches at 8 bases. CDR3 length equals 16 residues. In germline, CDR1 is SGDLS, CDR2 YYNGEE. Trimming removed 2 bases from V and 2 bases from J; junction bases left unmatched: 7. CDR3 DNA sequence: TGTGCCAGCAGCGTCGGACAGGGAATCATCACAGATACGCAGTATTTT. It is translated as CASSVGQGIITDTQYF.

Here the CDR3 reads CASRASRGTLYEQYF. In DNA, the CDR3 is TGTGCCAGCAGGGCAAGCCGCGGCACCCTCTACGAGCAGTACTTC. This rearrangement joins TRBV6-5 to TRBJ2-7; D is unclear. CDR1 is MNHEY, CDR2 SVGAGI, per germline. The CDR3 has 15 residues. Trimming pared 6 bases from V and 3 bases from J, leaving 18 bases between.

The chain joins TRBV19 to TRBJ1-6, with 9 positions matching TRBD1. This CDR3 region has 14 residues. V lost 5 bases, J lost 8 bases, and 4 bases stayed unmatched. Germline CDR1 is LNHDA and CDR2 is SQIVND (reference sequence). CDR3 loop: CASSSTGGDSPLHF. The CDR3 DNA reads as TGTGCCAGTAGTTCAACAGGGGGCGATTCACCCCTCCACTTT.

V gene TRBV28 combines with J gene TRBJ1-2; D is unclear. The CDR3 is 13 residues long. V was clipped by 8 bases and J by 3 bases, with 13 bases between them. From germline, CDR1 is MDHEN and CDR2 SYDVKM. In DNA form, the CDR3 reads TGTGCCAGCTTATACTCCGGGGACTATGGCTACACCTTC. This codes for CASLYSGDYGYTF.

The chain is built from TRBV2 and TRBJ1-5; D is possibly TRBD1 (5 bases). Trimming removed 5 bases from V and 7 bases from J, with 12 bases in between. Germline V lookup: CDR1 SNHLY, CDR2 FYNNEI. The CDR3 runs 13 residues. For the CDR3, the DNA is TGTGCCAGCAGTCCAGGGATTTGGCAGCCCCAGCATTTT. This encodes CASSPGIWQPQHF.

Worth noting for this clone: Other DNA sequences in the same sample also yield this CDR3. The CDR3 reads CASSPRGANYGYTF. CDR3 bases: TGTGCCAGCAGCCCCCGGGGAGCTAACTATGGCTACACCTTC. The chain combines TRBV3-1 (or the pseudogene TRBV3-2) with TRBJ1-2; D is unclear. CDR3 length: 14 residues. The V gene's germline CDR1 is LGHDT and CDR2 YNNKEL (reference sequence). The germline V and J ends were trimmed by 4 bases and 0 bases, with 9 bases remaining between them.

CDR3 in amino acids: CASSWTGLGYTF. The DNA of the CDR3 is TGTGCCAGCAGCTGGACAGGGTTGGGCTACACCTTC. The chain employs TRBV13 and TRBJ1-2, with 8 bases aligning to TRBD1. The CDR3 loop spans 12 amino acids. Trimming cost V 4 bases and J 8 bases; bases outside gene matches: 3. Germline V gene lookup returns CDR1 PRHDT and CDR2 FYEKMQ (reference sequence).

The chain combines TRBV7-9 with TRBJ2-1, with no clear D. The CDR3 sequence is 16 residues long. Germline V gene data show CDR1 as SEHNR and CDR2 as FQNEAQ (reference sequence). The V end lost 2 bases, the J end lost 6 bases, and 17 bases lay between the germline ends. CDR3 region: CASSLSLHLNGNEQFF. The CDR3, as DNA: TGTGCCAGCAGCTTAAGTTTGCACTTAAACGGCAATGAGCAGTTCTTC. Filled out from reference TRBV7-9 and TRBJ2-1, the complete variable domain reads DTGVSQNPRHKITKRGQNVTFRCDPISEHNRLYWYRQTLGQGPEFLTYFQNEAQLEKSRLLSDRFSAERPKGSFSTLEIQRTEQGDSAMYLCASSLSLHLNGNEQFFGPGTRLTVL.

The chain is built from TRBV5-1 and TRBJ1-4, with D possibly matching TRBD1 (6 bases). The CDR3 is 15 amino acids. The germline V and J ends were trimmed by 4 bases and 5 bases, with 15 bases remaining between them. Per the germline V gene, CDR1 is SGHRS and CDR2 is YFSETQ. CDR3 coding DNA: TGCGCCAGCAGCCCCCTGGACAGTGAAAATGAAAAACTGTTTTTT. Its protein is CASSPLDSENEKLFF.

This sequence joins TRBV6-5 and TRBJ1-1; TRBD1 might be the D (5 bases). CDR3 length: 14 amino acids. V was pared by 2 bases and J by 1 base, with 8 bases between. Per germline, CDR1 MNHEY and CDR2 SVGAGI. The CDR3 sequence: CASSYARENTEAFF. The DNA for the CDR3 is TGTGCCAGCAGTTACGCCAGGGAGAACACTGAAGCTTTCTTT.

The chain employs TRBV5-6 and TRBJ2-7, with D unresolved. The CDR3 runs to 13 residues. Per the germline V gene, CDR1 is SGHDT and CDR2 is YYEEEE. V lost 0 bases, J lost 3 bases, and 7 bases lay in between. Written as DNA, the CDR3 is TGTGCCAGCAGCTTGGCCGAGGACTACGAGCAGTACTTC. Its translation is CASSLAEDYEQYF.

This chain uses TRBV18 with TRBJ1-4; 7 positions agree with TRBD1. CDR3 length: 14 amino acids. V dropped 4 bases and J dropped 6; count of bases not matched to a gene: 5. Germline V lookup: CDR1 KGHSH, CDR2 LQKENI. CDR3 DNA: TGTGCCAGCTCACGGGACAGCGCTGATGAAAAACTGTTTTTT. Residues: CASSRDSADEKLFF.

The chain couples TRBV9 to TRBJ1-1; D remains ambiguous. The CDR3 is made up of 14 amino acids. Germline V CDR1 and CDR2: SGDLS, YYNGEE. V was cut by 4 bases and J by 3 bases, with 13 bases left in between. The DNA of the CDR3 is TGTGCCAGCAGCTTAAACCGGGGTCACACTGAAGCTTTCTTT. It is translated as CASSLNRGHTEAFF.

The chain employs TRBV27 and TRBJ2-1, with D perhaps matching TRBD1 (6 bases). The V end was cut by 7 bases, the J end by 6 bases, with 16 bases between. This CDR3 is 14 amino acids long. Per the germline V gene, CDR1 is MNHEY and CDR2 is SMNVEV (reference sequence). CDR3 coding DNA: TGTGCCAGCAATCCACAGGGTGGTGGCAATGAGCAGTTCTTC. Translating gives CASNPQGGGNEQFF.